This T cell receptor beta chain was captured in a study of T-cell reconstitution after alpha-beta-depleted transplantation in children. The CDR3 is 17 amino acids. Germline assignment: CDR1 DFQATT and CDR2 SNEGSKA (reference sequence). V was pared by 2 bases and J by 3 bases, with 12 bases of the junction left unmatched. As it was prepared, the TCRbeta library received unique molecular identifiers. One entry per CDR3 protein, called by TCRdb with MiXCR from the PCR reads. The repertoire holds about 440,000 distinct CDR3 sequences, with about 40% as singletons. V usage is TRBV20-1 and J usage is TRBJ2-3; TRBD2 agrees at 9 bases. Sample: PBMCs, taken before TCRalphabeta/CD19-depleted stem cell transplant. The TCR was taken from a girl aged 2 to 10 with aplastic anemia, due to receive a stem cell transplant. CDR3: CSARSPGLAPLTDTQYF. CDR3 bases: TGCAGTGCTAGATCACCGGGACTAGCACCTCTAACAGATACGCAGTATTTT.